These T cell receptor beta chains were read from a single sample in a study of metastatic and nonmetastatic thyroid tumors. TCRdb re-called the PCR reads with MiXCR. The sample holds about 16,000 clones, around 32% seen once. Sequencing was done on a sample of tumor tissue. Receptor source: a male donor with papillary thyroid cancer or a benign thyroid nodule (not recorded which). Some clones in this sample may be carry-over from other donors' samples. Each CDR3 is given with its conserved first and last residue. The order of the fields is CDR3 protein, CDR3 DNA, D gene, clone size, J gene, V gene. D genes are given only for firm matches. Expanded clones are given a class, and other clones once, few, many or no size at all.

CDR3 protein: CASSLFQDRAKSEQYF
CDR3 DNA: TGTGCCAGCAGTTTATTTCAGGACAGGGCTAAGTCCGAGCAGTACTTC
D gene: TRBD1
clone size: .
J gene: TRBJ2-7
V gene: TRBV12-3/TRBV12-4

CDR3 protein: CASSYRTGLGTQYF
CDR3 DNA: TGTGCCAGCAGTTACCGGACGGGGCTGGGTACGCAGTATTTT
D gene: .
clone size: few
J gene: TRBJ2-3
V gene: TRBV6-5

CDR3 protein: CASSLVWGQPQHF
CDR3 DNA: TGTGCCAGCAGTTTGGTTTGGGGGCAGCCCCAGCATTTT
D gene: .
clone size: medium-sized
J gene: TRBJ1-5
V gene: TRBV27

CDR3 protein: CSARDTRRGLWDGYTF
CDR3 DNA: TGCAGTGCTAGAGATACGCGGAGGGGGCTATGGGATGGCTACACCTTC
D gene: TRBD1
clone size: once
J gene: TRBJ1-2
V gene: TRBV20-1

CDR3 protein: CASSSLYEQDF
CDR3 DNA: TGTGCCAGCAGCTCACTATACGAGCAGGACTTT
D gene: .
clone size: .
J gene: TRBJ2-7
V gene: TRBV5-6

CDR3 protein: CSAMDRGKANEQFF
CDR3 DNA: TGCAGTGCCATGGATAGGGGGAAAGCCAATGAGCAGTTCTTC
D gene: .
clone size: .
J gene: TRBJ2-1
V gene: TRBV20-1

CDR3 protein: CAVSQGNTEAFF
CDR3 DNA: TGTGCCGTCTCCCAGGGGAACACTGAAGCTTTCTTT
D gene: .
clone size: few
J gene: TRBJ1-1
V gene: TRBV24-1

CDR3 protein: CASSQVRDRSYEQYF
CDR3 DNA: TGCGCCAGCAGCCAAGTCCGGGACAGGTCTTACGAGCAGTACTTC
D gene: TRBD1
clone size: .
J gene: TRBJ2-7
V gene: TRBV4-3

CDR3 protein: CASTSRPTDTQYF
CDR3 DNA: TGTGCCAGCACGTCGCGACCGACAGATACGCAGTATTTT
D gene: .
clone size: many
J gene: TRBJ2-3
V gene: TRBV11-2

CDR3 protein: CSARPSGAYEQYF
CDR3 DNA: TGCAGTGCTAGACCTAGCGGAGCCTACGAGCAGTACTTC
D gene: TRBD2
clone size: .
J gene: TRBJ2-7
V gene: TRBV20-1

CDR3 protein: CSASGAAGANVLTF
CDR3 DNA: TGCAGTGCTAGTGGTGCAGCTGGGGCCAACGTCCTGACTTTC
D gene: .
clone size: many
J gene: TRBJ2-6
V gene: TRBV20-1

CDR3 protein: CASCRDLITGELFF
CDR3 DNA: TGTGCCAGCTGCCGGGACCTCATCACCGGGGAGCTGTTTTTT
D gene: .
clone size: many
J gene: TRBJ2-2
V gene: TRBV11-3

CDR3 protein: CASGGDEQYF
CDR3 DNA: TGTGCCAGCGGGGGCGACGAGCAGTACTTC
D gene: .
clone size: .
J gene: TRBJ2-7
V gene: TRBV7-2

CDR3 protein: CSGKGQGGGATEAFF
CDR3 DNA: TGCAGTGGCAAGGGACAGGGTGGGGGTGCCACTGAAGCTTTCTTT
D gene: TRBD1
clone size: few
J gene: TRBJ1-1
V gene: TRBV20-1

CDR3 protein: CASREFRGFSNYGYTF
CDR3 DNA: TGTGCCAGCAGAGAGTTTCGGGGTTTTTCTAACTATGGCTACACCTTC
D gene: .
clone size: medium-sized
J gene: TRBJ1-2
V gene: TRBV28

CDR3 protein: CSARRTGGGGEQYF
CDR3 DNA: TGCAGTGCTAGAAGGACAGGGGGCGGGGGCGAGCAGTACTTC
D gene: TRBD1
clone size: .
J gene: TRBJ2-7
V gene: TRBV20-1

CDR3 protein: CASRIQGRTEAFF
CDR3 DNA: TGTGCCAGCAGGATACAGGGTCGCACTGAAGCTTTCTTT
D gene: .
clone size: .
J gene: TRBJ1-1
V gene: TRBV6-2/TRBV6-3

CDR3 protein: CASSYTLRDTSHEQYF
CDR3 DNA: TGTGCCAGCAGTTACACCCTCCGGGACACGTCTCACGAGCAGTACTTC
D gene: .
clone size: .
J gene: TRBJ2-7
V gene: TRBV6-2/TRBV6-3

CDR3 protein: CASSPAGYSGANVLTF
CDR3 DNA: TGTGCCAGCAGCCCCGCAGGTTACTCTGGGGCCAACGTCCTGACTTTC
D gene: .
clone size: many
J gene: TRBJ2-6
V gene: TRBV5-4

CDR3 protein: CASSPEAPRPTHEQYF
CDR3 DNA: TGTGCCAGCAGCCCGGAAGCGCCGAGGCCTACTCACGAGCAGTACTTC
D gene: .
clone size: .
J gene: TRBJ2-7
V gene: TRBV12-3/TRBV12-4

CDR3 protein: CASSSLAGGHGTQYF
CDR3 DNA: TGTGCCAGCAGTTCACTGGCGGGTGGTCATGGGACCCAGTACTTC
D gene: .
clone size: many
J gene: TRBJ2-5
V gene: TRBV7-3

CDR3 protein: CASSKSFGRSHNYGYTF
CDR3 DNA: TGTGCCAGCAGTAAATCATTCGGGAGGAGCCATAACTATGGCTACACCTTC
D gene: .
clone size: few
J gene: TRBJ1-2
V gene: TRBV6-2/TRBV6-3

CDR3 protein: CASSQRGLAGSYEQYF
CDR3 DNA: TGTGCCAGCAGCCAGAGGGGCTTGGCGGGTTCCTACGAGCAGTACTTC
D gene: .
clone size: many
J gene: TRBJ2-7
V gene: TRBV3-1

CDR3 protein: CASSEQTGGTDTQYF
CDR3 DNA: TGTGCCAGCAGTGAACAGACAGGGGGCACAGATACGCAGTATTTT
D gene: TRBD1
clone size: medium-sized
J gene: TRBJ2-3
V gene: TRBV6-1

CDR3 protein: CSALRSPNQPQHF
CDR3 DNA: TGCAGTGCCCTGCGGAGCCCCAATCAGCCCCAGCATTTT
D gene: .
clone size: .
J gene: TRBJ1-5
V gene: TRBV20-1

CDR3 protein: CASSTPNRDLNEKLFF
CDR3 DNA: TGTGCCAGCAGTACCCCCAACAGGGATCTTAATGAAAAACTGTTTTTT
D gene: .
clone size: few
J gene: TRBJ1-4
V gene: TRBV12-3/TRBV12-4

CDR3 protein: CASSISKSYNEQFF
CDR3 DNA: TGTGCCAGTAGTATATCGAAGTCCTACAATGAGCAGTTCTTC
D gene: .
clone size: .
J gene: TRBJ2-1
V gene: TRBV19

CDR3 protein: CASSPSGGNTDTQYF
CDR3 DNA: TGTGCCAGCTCACCCAGCGGGGGGAACACAGATACGCAGTATTTT
D gene: TRBD2
clone size: few
J gene: TRBJ2-3
V gene: TRBV18

CDR3 protein: CAWHRGRDTEAFF
CDR3 DNA: TGTGCCTGGCACAGGGGGCGGGACACTGAAGCTTTCTTT
D gene: TRBD1
clone size: .
J gene: TRBJ1-1
V gene: TRBV30

CDR3 protein: CASSFLGTATSNTQYF
CDR3 DNA: TGTGCCAGCAGCTTCCTGGGGACCGCAACATCCAATACGCAGTATTTT
D gene: .
clone size: medium-sized
J gene: TRBJ2-3
V gene: TRBV7-9

CDR3 protein: CASSRTGTEYEQYF
CDR3 DNA: TGTGCCAGCAGTCGAACCGGGACAGAATACGAGCAGTACTTC
D gene: TRBD1
clone size: .
J gene: TRBJ2-7
V gene: TRBV12-3/TRBV12-4

CDR3 protein: CSAREARRDWEQYF
CDR3 DNA: TGCAGTGCTAGAGAGGCCAGGCGGGACTGGGAGCAGTACTTC
D gene: .
clone size: few
J gene: TRBJ2-7
V gene: TRBV20-1

CDR3 protein: CAISAQTDTQYF
CDR3 DNA: TGTGCCATCAGCGCCCAGACAGATACGCAGTATTTT
D gene: .
clone size: many
J gene: TRBJ2-3
V gene: TRBV10-3

CDR3 protein: CASSYSYSVHLQFF
CDR3 DNA: TGTGCCAGCAGTTACTCTTATAGCGTTCATCTGCAGTTCTTC
D gene: .
clone size: few
J gene: TRBJ2-1
V gene: TRBV6-2/TRBV6-3

CDR3 protein: CASSPGTGGNQPQHF
CDR3 DNA: TGTGCCAGTAGTCCCGGGACAGGGGGGAATCAGCCCCAGCATTTT
D gene: TRBD1
clone size: many
J gene: TRBJ1-5
V gene: TRBV19

CDR3 protein: CATSRAPVTGELFF
CDR3 DNA: TGTGCCACCAGCAGAGCACCAGTAACCGGGGAGCTGTTTTTT
D gene: .
clone size: .
J gene: TRBJ2-2
V gene: TRBV15

CDR3 protein: CASSPRRDSYEQYF
CDR3 DNA: TGTGCCAGCAGCCCCCGGCGGGACTCCTACGAGCAGTACTTC
D gene: .
clone size: .
J gene: TRBJ2-7
V gene: TRBV3-1

CDR3 protein: CASSQGTGLDNEQFF
CDR3 DNA: TGCGCCAGCAGCCAAGGGACAGGGTTGGACAATGAGCAGTTCTTC
D gene: TRBD1
clone size: .
J gene: TRBJ2-1
V gene: TRBV4-3

CDR3 protein: CATQTGINTEAFF
CDR3 DNA: TGCGCCACCCAGACAGGGATTAACACTGAAGCTTTCTTT
D gene: TRBD1
clone size: few
J gene: TRBJ1-1
V gene: TRBV10-2

CDR3 protein: CASSYSPQDGYTF
CDR3 DNA: TGTGCCAGCAGTTACTCGCCGCAAGATGGCTACACCTTC
D gene: .
clone size: medium-sized
J gene: TRBJ1-2
V gene: TRBV6-6

CDR3 protein: CASSPFSGINQPQHF
CDR3 DNA: TGTGCCAGCAGCCCCTTCTCTGGGATCAATCAGCCCCAGCATTTT
D gene: .
clone size: many
J gene: TRBJ1-5
V gene: TRBV28

CDR3 protein: CASSGVGLPGDTEAFF
CDR3 DNA: TGTGCCAGCAGCGGGGTGGGACTTCCAGGGGACACTGAAGCTTTCTTT
D gene: .
clone size: .
J gene: TRBJ1-1
V gene: TRBV3-1

CDR3 protein: CASSLLAGGRADTQYF
CDR3 DNA: TGTGCCAGCAGCTTGCTAGCGGGAGGGCGCGCAGATACGCAGTATTTT
D gene: TRBD2
clone size: many
J gene: TRBJ2-3
V gene: TRBV7-2

CDR3 protein: CASSVGREVREQYF
CDR3 DNA: TGTGCCAGCAGTGTGGGGCGGGAGGTTCGCGAGCAGTACTTC
D gene: TRBD2
clone size: .
J gene: TRBJ2-7
V gene: TRBV2

CDR3 protein: CASSLDFEPQHF
CDR3 DNA: TGTGCCAGCAGCTTAGATTTTGAGCCCCAGCATTTT
D gene: .
clone size: few
J gene: TRBJ1-5
V gene: TRBV7-2

CDR3 protein: CASLRGSGYEQYF
CDR3 DNA: TGTGCCAGCCTGCGGGGAAGTGGCTACGAGCAGTACTTC
D gene: .
clone size: .
J gene: TRBJ2-7
V gene: TRBV6-2/TRBV6-3

CDR3 protein: CSAREFGGFQPQHF
CDR3 DNA: TGCAGTGCTAGAGAGTTTGGTGGGTTTCAGCCCCAGCATTTT
D gene: .
clone size: .
J gene: TRBJ1-5
V gene: TRBV20-1

CDR3 protein: CASSPGDRTSGFYEQYF
CDR3 DNA: TGTGCCAGCAGTCCGGGGGATAGGACTAGCGGGTTTTACGAGCAGTACTTC
D gene: TRBD2
clone size: .
J gene: TRBJ2-7
V gene: TRBV12-3/TRBV12-4

CDR3 protein: CASTPGLAGDRSGYEQYF
CDR3 DNA: TGTGCCAGCACCCCGGGACTAGCGGGAGACAGGTCGGGGTACGAGCAGTACTTC
D gene: TRBD2
clone size: .
J gene: TRBJ2-7
V gene: TRBV12-3/TRBV12-4

CDR3 protein: CASSLGTGANEQFF
CDR3 DNA: TGTGCCAGCAGCTTAGGGACAGGGGCAAATGAGCAGTTCTTC
D gene: TRBD1
clone size: .
J gene: TRBJ2-1
V gene: TRBV11-2